Listed below are T cell receptor beta chains from one sample, sequenced in a study of blood T cell repertoires in COVID-19. The table came from immunoSEQ multiplex PCR; TCRdb's copy has only in-frame clones and leaves some out. Of approximately 460,000 clones detected, approximately 92% appear once; the ten largest clones hold about 0.91%. The source material was peripheral blood. These receptors came from a man in his late teens or twenties with COVID-19, enrolled during active disease. The CDR3 runs from the conserved cysteine through the conserved F or W. D genes are given only for firm matches. Size values are once, few and many counts, or a class for expanded clones, and some rows have none.

clone size,D gene,J gene,V gene,CDR3 DNA,CDR3 protein
NA,NA,TRBJ1-2,TRBV25-1,TGTGCCAGCAGTGAATATAACAGGGAAAGGTTCAGCTATGGCTACACCTTC,CASSEYNRERFSYGYTF
NA,NA,TRBJ2-1,TRBV12-3/TRBV12-4,TGTGCCAGCAGTCAGATCTTATACAATGAGCAGTTCTTC,CASSQILYNEQFF
NA,NA,TRBJ2-4,TRBV21-1,TGTGCCAGCAGACCCTGGGACAGGTCCCATCGGGAGGCCAAAAACATTCAGTACTTC,CASRPWDRSHREAKNIQYF
NA,NA,TRBJ2-3,TRBV29-1,TGCAGCGCCCTGATGCAACCAGTCAGCACAGATACGCAGTATTTT,CSALMQPVSTDTQYF
once,NA,TRBJ1-5,TRBV2,TGTGCCAGCAGTGCCGGGGTTGGAAGCAATCAGCCCCAGCATTTT,CASSAGVGSNQPQHF
NA,NA,TRBJ1-2,TRBV28,TGTGCCAGCAGTTTTGGTGGAGATGGCTACACCTTC,CASSFGGDGYTF
NA,NA,TRBJ2-1,TRBV30,TGTGCCTGGACCACGGGAGCGGGTGAGCAGTTCTTC,CAWTTGAGEQFF
NA,NA,TRBJ2-3,TRBV5-8,TGTGCCAGCAGCTACGGGATAAGCACAGATACGCAGTATTTT,CASSYGISTDTQYF
NA,NA,TRBJ1-2,TRBV5-4,TGTGCCAGCAGCTTGATGCGAGTTAACTATGGCTACACCTTC,CASSLMRVNYGYTF
NA,NA,TRBJ1-1,TRBV12-3/TRBV12-4,TGTGCCAGCAGTCACACCACTACCGGGAGGGCTTTCTTT,CASSHTTTGRAFF
NA,NA,TRBJ2-1,TRBV7-8,TGTGCCAGCAGCGCCCGGGTCCTCTACAATGAGCAGTTCTTC,CASSARVLYNEQFF
NA,NA,TRBJ1-4,TRBV6-5,TGTGCCAGCAGACCGGGACACATTAATGAAAAACTGTTTTTT,CASRPGHINEKLFF
NA,NA,TRBJ2-1,TRBV7-2,TGTGCCAGCGGGGGACTCCCGTACAATGAGCAGTTCTTC,CASGGLPYNEQFF
once,TRBD2,TRBJ2-1,TRBV6-5,TGTGCCAGCAGTTACAACAGCGGGAGGGCATTCGGCGAGCAGTTCTTC,CASSYNSGRAFGEQFF
NA,TRBD2,TRBJ2-3,TRBV19,TGTGCCAGTAGTACCGGACTAGCTGACACAGATACGCAGTATTTT,CASSTGLADTDTQYF
NA,NA,TRBJ2-3,TRBV4-1,TGCGCCAGCAGCCAAGCTCGGGAGAGAACTAGCACAGATACGCAGTATTTT,CASSQARERTSTDTQYF
NA,NA,TRBJ2-7,TRBV24-1,TGTGCCACCAGTGATTCACAGGGAGAATACGAGCAGTACTTC,CATSDSQGEYEQYF